A selection of T cell receptor beta chains follows, all from one sample in a study of early T cells in non-severe SARS-CoV-2 infection. TCRdb redid the calling of the 5' RACE reads with MiXCR, one entry per CDR3 protein. Among tens of thousands of distinct CDR3 sequences listed, approximately 5.6% were seen once. Sequenced sample: whole blood. The source is an adult who was a healthcare worker with PCR-confirmed SARS-CoV-2 infection or an uninfected control (not recorded which). CDR3s include the opening cysteine and the closing phenylalanine or tryptophan. D genes are given only for firm matches. Expanded clones get a size class; other rows say once, few or many, or leave the size out.

clone size: medium-sized; J gene: TRBJ2-7; D gene: .; V gene: TRBV28; CDR3 length: 11; CDR3 protein: CASSSYYEQYF; CDR3 DNA: TGTGCCAGCAGTTCCTACTACGAGCAGTACTTC
clone size: .; J gene: TRBJ1-1; D gene: .; V gene: TRBV29-1; CDR3 length: 14; CDR3 protein: CSVEAMTINTEAFF; CDR3 DNA: TGCAGCGTTGAAGCCATGACAATTAACACTGAAGCTTTCTTT
clone size: .; J gene: TRBJ1-1; D gene: .; V gene: TRBV20-1; CDR3 length: 13; CDR3 protein: CSARGIGNTEAFF; CDR3 DNA: TGCAGTGCTAGAGGTATTGGTAACACTGAAGCTTTCTTT
clone size: many; J gene: TRBJ1-5; D gene: .; V gene: TRBV6-6; CDR3 length: 17; CDR3 protein: CASSYITGSLGNQPQHF; CDR3 DNA: TGTGCCAGCAGTTACATTACTGGCTCCCTGGGCAATCAGCCCCAGCATTTT
clone size: many; J gene: TRBJ2-1; D gene: .; V gene: TRBV6-6; CDR3 length: 14; CDR3 protein: CASRRGEVYNEQFF; CDR3 DNA: TGTGCCAGCAGGCGGGGCGAAGTCTACAATGAGCAGTTCTTC
clone size: many; J gene: TRBJ2-2; D gene: TRBD1; V gene: TRBV12-3/TRBV12-4; CDR3 length: 15; CDR3 protein: CASRRDREGTGELFF; CDR3 DNA: TGTGCCAGCAGACGGGACAGGGAAGGAACCGGGGAGCTGTTTTTT
clone size: many; J gene: TRBJ2-2; D gene: TRBD1; V gene: TRBV7-9; CDR3 length: 15; CDR3 protein: CASSRTGVNGGELFF; CDR3 DNA: TGTGCCAGCAGCCGGACAGGGGTTAATGGCGGGGAGCTGTTTTTT
clone size: .; J gene: TRBJ1-4; D gene: TRBD1; V gene: TRBV12-3/TRBV12-4; CDR3 length: 13; CDR3 protein: CASSSQQGEKLFF; CDR3 DNA: TGTGCCAGCAGCAGCCAACAGGGGGAAAAACTGTTTTTT
clone size: many; J gene: TRBJ1-1; D gene: TRBD1; V gene: TRBV7-9; CDR3 length: 14; CDR3 protein: CASKDSGQGNTIVF; CDR3 DNA: TGTGCCAGCAAGGATTCGGGACAGGGAAATACGATTGTCTTT
clone size: .; J gene: TRBJ2-1; D gene: TRBD2; V gene: TRBV10-1; CDR3 length: 13; CDR3 protein: CASGLAPYNEQFF; CDR3 DNA: TGCGCCAGCGGACTAGCGCCTTACAATGAGCAGTTCTTC
clone size: .; J gene: TRBJ2-7; D gene: TRBD2; V gene: TRBV7-2; CDR3 length: 17; CDR3 protein: CASSPGPEAGVSPPQYF; CDR3 DNA: TGTGCCAGCAGCCCAGGCCCGGAAGCGGGAGTATCCCCACCTCAGTACTTC
clone size: medium-sized; J gene: TRBJ2-3; D gene: .; V gene: TRBV11-3; CDR3 length: 13; CDR3 protein: CASSLGQADTQYF; CDR3 DNA: TGTGCCAGCAGCTTAGGACAGGCGGATACGCAGTATTTT
clone size: .; J gene: TRBJ2-1; D gene: TRBD2; V gene: TRBV20-1; CDR3 length: 14; CDR3 protein: CSAKWEGPGNEQFF; CDR3 DNA: TGCAGTGCTAAGTGGGAGGGCCCTGGGAATGAGCAGTTCTTC
clone size: many; J gene: TRBJ1-4; D gene: TRBD1; V gene: TRBV10-3; CDR3 length: 15; CDR3 protein: CAISDSDRGNEKLFF; CDR3 DNA: TGTGCCATCAGTGATTCGGACAGGGGTAATGAAAAACTGTTTTTT
clone size: few; J gene: TRBJ2-2; D gene: .; V gene: TRBV5-8; CDR3 length: 14; CDR3 protein: CASSAGQSIGELFF; CDR3 DNA: TGTGCCAGCAGCGCGGGACAAAGTATCGGGGAGCTGTTTTTT
clone size: many; J gene: TRBJ2-7; D gene: TRBD2; V gene: TRBV6-5; CDR3 length: 12; CDR3 protein: CASSYEGGVQYF; CDR3 DNA: TGTGCCAGCAGTTACGAGGGAGGGGTGCAGTACTTC
clone size: many; J gene: TRBJ2-1; D gene: .; V gene: TRBV25-1; CDR3 length: 15; CDR3 protein: CASSEHANTGNEQFF; CDR3 DNA: TGTGCCAGCAGTGAACACGCTAATACAGGGAATGAGCAGTTCTTC
clone size: many; J gene: TRBJ1-2; D gene: .; V gene: TRBV6-1; CDR3 length: 13; CDR3 protein: CASTVGGRSGYTF; CDR3 DNA: TGTGCCAGCACCGTCGGGGGAAGGAGTGGCTACACCTTC
clone size: few; J gene: TRBJ2-7; D gene: .; V gene: TRBV6-1; CDR3 length: 14; CDR3 protein: CASSTRMGTYEQYF; CDR3 DNA: TGTGCCAGCAGTACTAGAATGGGGACCTACGAGCAGTACTTC
clone size: .; J gene: TRBJ2-1; D gene: .; V gene: TRBV11-2; CDR3 length: 13; CDR3 protein: CASSFSESPEQFF; CDR3 DNA: TGTGCCAGCAGCTTTTCGGAAAGTCCAGAGCAGTTCTTC
clone size: .; J gene: TRBJ2-5; D gene: TRBD2; V gene: TRBV12-3/TRBV12-4; CDR3 length: 13; CDR3 protein: CASTYSGRETQYF; CDR3 DNA: TGTGCCAGCACCTATAGCGGGAGAGAGACCCAGTACTTC
clone size: many; J gene: TRBJ1-5; D gene: .; V gene: TRBV20-1; CDR3 length: 13; CDR3 protein: CSARVGRNQPQHF; CDR3 DNA: TGCAGTGCTAGGGTGGGACGTAATCAGCCCCAGCATTTT
clone size: .; J gene: TRBJ2-7; D gene: .; V gene: TRBV27; CDR3 length: 13; CDR3 protein: CASRRAGSYEQYF; CDR3 DNA: TGTGCCAGCAGGCGGGCCGGATCCTACGAGCAGTACTTC
clone size: many; J gene: TRBJ2-2; D gene: .; V gene: TRBV29-1; CDR3 length: 15; CDR3 protein: CSVEDRGLRTGELFF; CDR3 DNA: TGCAGCGTTGAAGATCGGGGGCTACGCACCGGGGAGCTGTTTTTT
clone size: .; J gene: TRBJ1-1; D gene: .; V gene: TRBV28; CDR3 length: 14; CDR3 protein: CASSLTRRRTEAFF; CDR3 DNA: TGTGCCAGCAGTTTAACCAGACGACGCACTGAAGCTTTCTTT
clone size: medium-sized; J gene: TRBJ2-2; D gene: TRBD1; V gene: TRBV10-2; CDR3 length: 14; CDR3 protein: CAITDRANTGELFF; CDR3 DNA: TGCGCCATCACGGACAGGGCGAACACCGGGGAGCTGTTTTTT
clone size: many; J gene: TRBJ2-5; D gene: TRBD2; V gene: TRBV12-3/TRBV12-4; CDR3 length: 15; CDR3 protein: CASRQGLAGIETQYF; CDR3 DNA: TGTGCCAGCAGACAGGGACTAGCGGGAATAGAGACCCAGTACTTC
clone size: many; J gene: TRBJ2-1; D gene: .; V gene: TRBV27; CDR3 length: 13; CDR3 protein: CASSFRHYNEQFF; CDR3 DNA: TGTGCCAGCAGTTTCAGGCACTACAATGAGCAGTTCTTC
clone size: many; J gene: TRBJ1-5; D gene: .; V gene: TRBV6-2/TRBV6-3; CDR3 length: 11; CDR3 protein: CASSYRTFQHF; CDR3 DNA: TGTGCCAGCAGTTATAGAACGTTCCAGCATTTT
clone size: few; J gene: TRBJ2-7; D gene: TRBD2; V gene: TRBV4-2; CDR3 length: 16; CDR3 protein: CASSHPPTSGPYEQYF; CDR3 DNA: TGTGCCAGCAGCCACCCCCCGACTAGCGGACCCTACGAGCAGTACTTC
clone size: .; J gene: TRBJ2-7; D gene: .; V gene: TRBV5-1; CDR3 length: 17; CDR3 protein: CASSLLDGALSPYEQYF; CDR3 DNA: TGCGCCAGCAGTCTGCTCGATGGGGCTTTGTCCCCCTACGAGCAGTACTTC
clone size: .; J gene: TRBJ2-5; D gene: TRBD2; V gene: TRBV20-1; CDR3 length: 12; CDR3 protein: CSAVSGRETQYF; CDR3 DNA: TGCAGTGCTGTTAGCGGGAGAGAGACCCAGTACTTC
clone size: few; J gene: TRBJ2-1; D gene: .; V gene: TRBV5-6; CDR3 length: 12; CDR3 protein: CASSGGPTQKFF; CDR3 DNA: TGTGCCAGCAGCGGCGGTCCTACCCAAAAGTTCTTC
clone size: few; J gene: TRBJ1-1; D gene: .; V gene: TRBV7-2; CDR3 length: 14; CDR3 protein: CASSLTDFTWGAFF; CDR3 DNA: TGTGCCAGCAGCTTGACTGACTTTACTTGGGGAGCTTTCTTT
clone size: many; J gene: TRBJ1-3; D gene: .; V gene: TRBV28; CDR3 length: 14; CDR3 protein: CASSSPGSGNTIYF; CDR3 DNA: TGTGCCAGCAGCTCCCCTGGCTCTGGAAACACCATATATTTT
clone size: many; J gene: TRBJ2-5; D gene: TRBD2; V gene: TRBV6-2/TRBV6-3; CDR3 length: 16; CDR3 protein: CASRRTSGRARETQYF; CDR3 DNA: TGTGCCAGCAGACGGACTAGCGGGAGGGCCCGCGAGACCCAGTACTTC
clone size: many; J gene: TRBJ2-5; D gene: .; V gene: TRBV24-1; CDR3 length: 14; CDR3 protein: CATSGRWSQETQYF; CDR3 DNA: TGTGCCACCAGTGGGAGGTGGTCACAAGAGACCCAGTACTTC
clone size: many; J gene: TRBJ2-7; D gene: TRBD1; V gene: TRBV18; CDR3 length: 14; CDR3 protein: CASSPGQAVREQYF; CDR3 DNA: TGTGCCAGCTCACCCGGACAGGCTGTGAGGGAGCAGTACTTC
clone size: many; J gene: TRBJ2-1; D gene: .; V gene: TRBV27; CDR3 length: 15; CDR3 protein: CASSLVPGPVNEQFF; CDR3 DNA: TGTGCCAGCAGTTTAGTGCCCGGGCCAGTAAATGAGCAGTTCTTC
clone size: .; J gene: TRBJ1-2; D gene: .; V gene: TRBV11-3; CDR3 length: 15; CDR3 protein: CASSLRGRDGQRSTF; CDR3 DNA: TGTGCCAGCAGCTTACGTGGGCGGGACGGGCAACGCTCCACCTTC